The clone carrying this TCR beta chain was seen at least ten times. The antigen remains unidentified. TCRdb redid the calling of the reads with MiXCR, one entry per CDR3 protein. The table includes about 250,000 distinct CDR3 sequences, approximately 7% detected once. These data are taken from a study of T cell repertoires in cytomegalovirus infection. Findings and limits, study-wide: The ex vivo response was dominated by HLA-C-restricted CMV-specific TCR beta clonotypes.

J gave up 3 bases and V 1 base, and 8 bases lay outside the gene matches. This CDR3 has 16 residues. CDR1 and CDR2 from the germline V gene are DFQATT and SNEGSKA (reference sequence). V and J are TRBV20-1 and TRBJ2-1; 8 bases are a match to TRBD2. Specimen: PBMCs. This sequence originates from a human donor in good health (CMV status not recorded). Some clones in this sample may be carry-over from other donors' samples. The CDR3 DNA follows: TGCAGTGCTAGAGGACTAGCGTTTCAGGACTACAATGAGCAGTTCTTC. Its protein product is CSARGLAFQDYNEQFF.